This T cell receptor (beta chain) stems from a study of blood T cell repertoires in COVID-19. The wider study: T cells, B-cell-depleted T cells, or PBMCs supplied cDNA or gDNA.

TCRdb's copy holds only in-frame clones and misses some; the assay was immunoSEQ multiplex PCR. The table includes 110,000 or so clones, approximately 84% detected once. V was trimmed by 1 base and J by 0 bases, leaving 8 bases between them. Per germline, CDR1 PRHDT and CDR2 FYEKMQ (reference sequence). The CDR3 runs 15 residues. This TCR was sampled from a man aged 35-49 years with acute or convalescent COVID-19. This chain connects TRBV13 to TRBJ2-3; tentatively, D is TRBD2 (5 bases). The material sequenced was peripheral blood. In DNA, the CDR3 is TGTGCCAGCAGCTTAGTAGCGAGAAGCACAGATACGCAGTATTTT. Translation gives CASSLVARSTDTQYF.